Listed here is a single T cell receptor (beta chain). Its cognate antigen is unknown. Trimming cost V 6 bases and J 1 base, with 13 bases left between them. Germline values: CDR1 SGHDT, CDR2 YYEEEE. The CDR3 has 14 residues. This specimen belongs to a study of T cells in Graves' hyperthyroidism and ophthalmopathy. RNA transcripts served as the template for amplifying TCR beta CDR3 regions. An initial round of RT-PCR targeting the TCR CDR3 relied on the HTBI primer set. TCRdb re-derived calls from the multiplex PCR reads in MiXCR, one entry per CDR3 protein. The sample has about 640,000 distinct CDR3 sequences; less than 45% are singletons. Broader study findings: In the analysis, a 13 V-J model separated ophthalmopathy from stable hyperthyroidism. Blood held most thyroid clonotypes expanded above 0.001 frequency.

Criteria for exclusion of patients were uncontrolled infection, other autoimmune disease, pregnancy or lactation. Orbital computed tomography, thyroid ultrasound, serum thyroxine and TRAb, and clinical symptoms together informed the diagnoses. Sequenced material: peripheral blood or thyroid tissue (not recorded which). The V and J genes are TRBV5-6 and TRBJ2-5; D not resolved. The sequence came from an adult man with Graves' disease, either hyperthyroidism or ophthalmopathy (not recorded which). CDR3 coding DNA: TGTGCCAGCACCCAGGCCAGACGCCAAGAGACCCAGTACTTC. Translated: CASTQARRQETQYF.